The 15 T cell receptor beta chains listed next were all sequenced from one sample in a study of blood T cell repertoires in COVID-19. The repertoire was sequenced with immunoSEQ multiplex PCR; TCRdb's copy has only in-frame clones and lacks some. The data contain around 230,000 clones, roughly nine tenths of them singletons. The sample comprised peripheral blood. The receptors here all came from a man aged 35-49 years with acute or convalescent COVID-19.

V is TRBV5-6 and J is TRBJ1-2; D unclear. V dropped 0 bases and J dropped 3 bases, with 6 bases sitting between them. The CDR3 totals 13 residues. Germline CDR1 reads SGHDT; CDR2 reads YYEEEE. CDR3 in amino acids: CASSLGADYGYTF. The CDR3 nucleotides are TGTGCCAGCAGCTTGGGGGCAGACTATGGCTACACCTTC.

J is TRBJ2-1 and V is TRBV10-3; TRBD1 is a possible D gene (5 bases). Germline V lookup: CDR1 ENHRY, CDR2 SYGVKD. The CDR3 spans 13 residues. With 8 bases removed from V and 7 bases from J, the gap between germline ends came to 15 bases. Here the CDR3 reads CAISQGFGNEQFF. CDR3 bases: TGTGCCATCTCGCAGGGATTCGGGAATGAGCAGTTCTTC.

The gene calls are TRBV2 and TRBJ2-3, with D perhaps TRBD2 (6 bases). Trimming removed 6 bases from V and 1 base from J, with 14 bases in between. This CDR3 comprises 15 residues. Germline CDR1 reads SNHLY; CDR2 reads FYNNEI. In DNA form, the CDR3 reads TGTGCCAGCAGCGTCGAAGGCGGGGGCACAGATACGCAGTATTTT. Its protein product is CASSVEGGGTDTQYF.

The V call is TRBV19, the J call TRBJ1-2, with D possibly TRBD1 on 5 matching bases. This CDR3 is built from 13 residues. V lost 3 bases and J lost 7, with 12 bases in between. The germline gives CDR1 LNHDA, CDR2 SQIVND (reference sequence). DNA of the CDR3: TGTGCCAGTAGTATTGGACAAATCGGTGGCTACACCTTC. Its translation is CASSIGQIGGYTF.

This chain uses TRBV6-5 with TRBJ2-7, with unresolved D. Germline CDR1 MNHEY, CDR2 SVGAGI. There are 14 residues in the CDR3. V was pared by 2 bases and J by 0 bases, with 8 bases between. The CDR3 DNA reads TGTGCCAGCAGTTACGGTTTGAGCTCCTACGAGCAGTACTTC. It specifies CASSYGLSSYEQYF.

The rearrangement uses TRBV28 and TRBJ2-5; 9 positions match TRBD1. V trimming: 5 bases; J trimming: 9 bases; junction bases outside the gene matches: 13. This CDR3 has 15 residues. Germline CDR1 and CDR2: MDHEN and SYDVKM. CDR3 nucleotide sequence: TGTGCCAGCAGTCCCTCCGTACAGGGGGCGAGGGCCCAGTACTTC. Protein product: CASSPSVQGARAQYF.

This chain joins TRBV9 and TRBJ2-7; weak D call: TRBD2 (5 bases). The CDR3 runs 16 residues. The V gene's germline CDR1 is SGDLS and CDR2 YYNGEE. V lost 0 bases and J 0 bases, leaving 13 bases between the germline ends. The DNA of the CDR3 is TGTGCCAGCAGCGTAGGTCCAGGTGGGAGCTCCTACGAGCAGTACTTC. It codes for CASSVGPGGSSYEQYF.

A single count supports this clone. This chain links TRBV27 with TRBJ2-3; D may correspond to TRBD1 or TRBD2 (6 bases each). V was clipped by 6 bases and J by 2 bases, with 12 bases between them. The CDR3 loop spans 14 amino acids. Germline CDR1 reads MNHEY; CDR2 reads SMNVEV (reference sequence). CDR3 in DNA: TGTGCCAGCAGCTTACAGGGACTCACAGATACGCAGTATTTT. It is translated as CASSLQGLTDTQYF.

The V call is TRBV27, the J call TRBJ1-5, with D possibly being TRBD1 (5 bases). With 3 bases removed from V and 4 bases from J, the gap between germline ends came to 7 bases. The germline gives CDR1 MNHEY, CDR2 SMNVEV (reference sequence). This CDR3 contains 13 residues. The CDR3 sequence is CASSFGANQPQHF. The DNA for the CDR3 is TGTGCCAGCAGTTTTGGGGCTAATCAGCCCCAGCATTTT.

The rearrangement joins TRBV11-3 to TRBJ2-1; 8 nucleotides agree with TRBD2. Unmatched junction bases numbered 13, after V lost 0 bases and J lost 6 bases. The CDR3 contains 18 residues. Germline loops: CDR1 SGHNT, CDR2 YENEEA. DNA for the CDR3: TGTGCCAGCAGCTTAGATATGGTAAGACTAGCGACGTGCAATGAGCAGTTCTTC. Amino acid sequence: CASSLDMVRLATCNEQFF.

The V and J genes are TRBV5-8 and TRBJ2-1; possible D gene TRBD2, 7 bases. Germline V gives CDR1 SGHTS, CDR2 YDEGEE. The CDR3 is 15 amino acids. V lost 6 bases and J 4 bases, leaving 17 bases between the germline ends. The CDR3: CASTPRGGGYNEQFF. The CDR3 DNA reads TGTGCCAGCACCCCGAGGGGGGGCGGATACAATGAGCAGTTCTTC.

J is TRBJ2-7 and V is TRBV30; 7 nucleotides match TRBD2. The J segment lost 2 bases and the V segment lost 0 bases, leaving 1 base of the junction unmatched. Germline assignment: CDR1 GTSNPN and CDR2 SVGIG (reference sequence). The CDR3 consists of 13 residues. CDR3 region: CAWSVAGAYEQYF. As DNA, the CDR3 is TGTGCCTGGAGTGTTGCGGGAGCCTACGAGCAGTACTTC.

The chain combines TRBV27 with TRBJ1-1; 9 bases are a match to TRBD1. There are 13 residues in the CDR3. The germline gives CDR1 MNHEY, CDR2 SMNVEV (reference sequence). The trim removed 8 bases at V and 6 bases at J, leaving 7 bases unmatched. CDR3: CASGRTGEAEAFF. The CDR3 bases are TGTGCCAGCGGCCGGACAGGGGAAGCTGAAGCTTTCTTT.

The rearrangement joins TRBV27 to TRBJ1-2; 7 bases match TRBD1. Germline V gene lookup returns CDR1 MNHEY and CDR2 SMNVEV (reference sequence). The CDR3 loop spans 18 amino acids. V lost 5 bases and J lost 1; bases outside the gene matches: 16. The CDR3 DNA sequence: TGTGCCAGCAGTCCTCAGGGGGGCAGGCTTACTTTTAACTATGGCTACACCTTC. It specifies CASSPQGGRLTFNYGYTF.

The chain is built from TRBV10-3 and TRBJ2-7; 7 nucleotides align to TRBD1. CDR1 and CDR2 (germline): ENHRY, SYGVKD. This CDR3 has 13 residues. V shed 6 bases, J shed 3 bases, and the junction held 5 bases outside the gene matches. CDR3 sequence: CAIRPGQIYEQYF. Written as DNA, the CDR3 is TGTGCCATCAGGCCGGGACAGATCTACGAGCAGTACTTC.